This T cell receptor (beta chain) was recorded in a study of blood T cell repertoires in COVID-19. Study information: The United States, Italy and Spain provided the acute and convalescent COVID-19 samples.

The CDR3 contains 17 residues. The table came from immunoSEQ multiplex PCR; TCRdb's copy has only in-frame clones and leaves some out. The sample shows fewer than 40,000 clones, approximately 91% of them seen only once. This rearrangement joins TRBV12-2 to TRBJ1-2; the table calls TRBD1, which could not be checked here. TRBV12-2 is flagged as a pseudogene. The receptor's source is a woman of 80 years or more with active or convalescent COVID-19. Sequenced input: peripheral blood. The CDR3 coding sequence is TGTGCAAGTCGCTTAGAGGGGACAGGTGATTCTAACTATGGCTACACCTTC. Its protein product is CASRLEGTGDSNYGYTF.